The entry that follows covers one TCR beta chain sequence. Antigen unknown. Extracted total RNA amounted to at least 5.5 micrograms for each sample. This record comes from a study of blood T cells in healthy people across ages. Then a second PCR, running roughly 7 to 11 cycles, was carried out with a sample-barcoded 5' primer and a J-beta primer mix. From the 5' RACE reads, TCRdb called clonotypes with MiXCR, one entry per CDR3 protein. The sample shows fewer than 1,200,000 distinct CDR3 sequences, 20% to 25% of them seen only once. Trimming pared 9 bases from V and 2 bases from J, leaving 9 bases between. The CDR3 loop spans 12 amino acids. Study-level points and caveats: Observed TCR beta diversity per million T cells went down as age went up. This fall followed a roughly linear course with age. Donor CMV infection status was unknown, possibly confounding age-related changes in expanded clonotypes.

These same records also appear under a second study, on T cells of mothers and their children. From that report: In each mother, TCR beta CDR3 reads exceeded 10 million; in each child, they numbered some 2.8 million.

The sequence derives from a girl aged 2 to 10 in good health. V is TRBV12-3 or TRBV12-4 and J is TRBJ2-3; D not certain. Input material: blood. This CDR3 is CASATTTDTQYF. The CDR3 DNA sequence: TGTGCCAGTGCCACCACCACAGATACGCAGTATTTT.